Listed below are T cell receptor beta chains from one sample, sequenced in a study of CXCR3-negative and CXCR3-positive naive CD8 T cells. TCRdb reworked the 5' RACE reads into one entry per CDR3 protein, no DNA. The sample table sets out just under 65,000 distinct CDR3 sequences. The source material was naive CXCR3+ CD8+ T cells from blood. The receptors were sampled from a human donor in good health. Some clones in this sample may be carry-over from other donors' samples. Each CDR3 is given with its conserved first and last residue. The size field is filled for only some rows; it gives once, few, many or a size class.

V	J	size	CDR3
TRBV7-2	TRBJ2-7	.	CASSYGGGGGYEQYF
TRBV5-1	TRBJ2-7	.	CASSWRQGYEQYF
TRBV6-5	TRBJ2-1	.	CASSYRSYNEQFF
TRBV29-1	TRBJ2-2	.	CSVARTYAAGGTGELFF
TRBV4-2	TRBJ1-1	.	CASSQPDRRNTEAFF
TRBV29-1	TRBJ2-2	.	CSVAGSANTGELFF
TRBV9	TRBJ1-1	.	CASSVALVSGPNTEAFF
TRBV4-3	TRBJ2-7	.	CASSQDRGDSSYEQYF
TRBV12-3/TRBV12-4	TRBJ2-1	.	CASSFPRTVYNEQFF
TRBV7-9	TRBJ2-5	.	CASRGVQGGETQYF
TRBV21-1	TRBJ1-2	.	CASRRQPEFLTNYGYTF
TRBV4-3	TRBJ2-7	.	CASSFTATEAYEQYF
TRBV10-3	TRBJ2-3	.	CAISSPGLEPDTQYF
TRBV18	TRBJ2-7	.	CASSEGPSSYEQYF
TRBV29-1	TRBJ1-1	.	CSVEKMLGEAFF
TRBV20-1	TRBJ2-3	.	CSARTSGGGDTQYF
TRBV29-1	TRBJ1-1	.	CSVATGLDTEAFF
TRBV11-3	TRBJ2-1	.	CASSLTGGGLDNEQFF
TRBV18	TRBJ1-2	.	CASSRQGIFYGYTF
TRBV29-1	TRBJ2-1	.	CSVPDLAGSYNEQFF
TRBV7-7	TRBJ2-1	.	CASSFRQGDEQFF
TRBV28	TRBJ2-7	.	CASSPGGAYEQYF
TRBV29-1	TRBJ2-1	.	CSVETGTSGSGEQFF
TRBV6-6	TRBJ2-5	.	CASAQQGDQETQYF
TRBV20-1	TRBJ2-7	.	CSASPLAAYEQYF
TRBV7-2	TRBJ1-4	.	CASYGATRGLTNEKLFF
TRBV6-5	TRBJ2-5	.	CASSPYIFQETQYF
TRBV28	TRBJ2-1	.	CASSLWGQGPIQEQFF
TRBV29-1	TRBJ2-3	.	CSAKPGQGRWSTDTQYF
TRBV29-1	TRBJ2-2	.	CSVEDLVAGGEYTGELFF
TRBV9	TRBJ2-5	.	CASSKGDTQYF
TRBV5-6	TRBJ1-4	.	CASSSLLDKGGEKLFF
TRBV28	TRBJ1-2	.	CASSLTGGAYGYTF
TRBV7-8	TRBJ2-7	.	CASSPWGQGTTYEQYF
TRBV11-3	TRBJ2-2	.	CASSSGDRLAGELFF
TRBV6-5	TRBJ2-3	.	CASSPFPGTDTQYF
TRBV14	TRBJ2-3	.	CASSQGALATQYF
TRBV29-1	TRBJ2-3	.	CSVERGRTASTDTQYF
TRBV19	TRBJ2-1	.	CASSRDSFNEQFF
TRBV29-1	TRBJ2-7	.	CSVEGLEGSSYEQYF
TRBV7-6	TRBJ2-1	.	CASSLMVGGYNEQFF
TRBV29-1	TRBJ2-2	.	CSVDSSGSETGELFF
TRBV7-2	TRBJ2-3	.	CASSSPGQGDLTASTDTQYF
TRBV7-6	TRBJ2-1	medium-sized	CASSSPDRDPDNEQFF
TRBV6-6	TRBJ2-1	.	CASSYSLGLAGGGEQFF
TRBV27	TRBJ1-5	.	CASSLGGSNQPQHF
TRBV6-5	TRBJ1-5	.	CASSTGTGGGYQPQHF
TRBV6-2/TRBV6-3	TRBJ2-1	.	CASSSTLASGEYNEQFF